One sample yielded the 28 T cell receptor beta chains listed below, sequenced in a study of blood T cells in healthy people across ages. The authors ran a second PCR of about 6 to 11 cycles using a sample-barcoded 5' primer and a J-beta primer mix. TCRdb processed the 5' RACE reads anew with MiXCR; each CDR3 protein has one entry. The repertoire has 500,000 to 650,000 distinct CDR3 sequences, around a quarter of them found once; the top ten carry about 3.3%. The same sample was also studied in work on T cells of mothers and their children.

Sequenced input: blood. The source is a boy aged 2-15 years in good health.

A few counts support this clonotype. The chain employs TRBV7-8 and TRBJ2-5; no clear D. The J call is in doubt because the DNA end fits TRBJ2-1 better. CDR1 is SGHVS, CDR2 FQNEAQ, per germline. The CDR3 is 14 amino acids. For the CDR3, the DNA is TGTGCCAGCAGCTTAGTTTACCATTACAATGAGCAGTTCTTC. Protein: CASSLVYHYNEQFF.

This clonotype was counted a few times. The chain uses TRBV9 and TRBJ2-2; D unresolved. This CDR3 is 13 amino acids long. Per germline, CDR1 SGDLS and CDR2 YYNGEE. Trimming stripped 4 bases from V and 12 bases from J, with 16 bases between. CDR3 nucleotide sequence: TGTGCCAGCAGCCTCCCCCCGGATCCCAAGCTGTTTTTT. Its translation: CASSLPPDPKLFF.

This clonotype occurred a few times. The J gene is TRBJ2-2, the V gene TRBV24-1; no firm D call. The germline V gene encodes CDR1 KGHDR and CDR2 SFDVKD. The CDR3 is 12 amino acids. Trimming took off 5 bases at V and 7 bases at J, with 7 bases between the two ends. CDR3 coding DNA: TGTGCCACCAGTGGCGTGCGCGGGGAGCTGTTTTTT. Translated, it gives CATSGVRGELFF.

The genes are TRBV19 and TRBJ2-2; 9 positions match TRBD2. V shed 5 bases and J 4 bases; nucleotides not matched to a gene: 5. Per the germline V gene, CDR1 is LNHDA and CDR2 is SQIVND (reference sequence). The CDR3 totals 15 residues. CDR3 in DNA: TGTGCCAGTAGTTTAGCGGGAGTCCCCACCGGGGAGCTGTTTTTT. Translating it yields CASSLAGVPTGELFF. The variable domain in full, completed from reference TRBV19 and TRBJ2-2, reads DGGITQSPKYLFRKEGQNVTLSCEQNLNHDAMYWYRQDPGQGLRLIYYSQIVNDFQKGDIAEGYSVSREKKESFPLTVTSAQKNPTAFYLCASSLAGVPTGELFFGEGSRLTVL.

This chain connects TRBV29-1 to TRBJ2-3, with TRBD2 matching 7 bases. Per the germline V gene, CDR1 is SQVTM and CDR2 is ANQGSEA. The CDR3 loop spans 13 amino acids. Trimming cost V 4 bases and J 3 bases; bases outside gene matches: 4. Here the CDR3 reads CSVGGGGTDTQYF. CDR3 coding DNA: TGCAGCGTTGGTGGGGGGGGAACAGATACGCAGTATTTT.

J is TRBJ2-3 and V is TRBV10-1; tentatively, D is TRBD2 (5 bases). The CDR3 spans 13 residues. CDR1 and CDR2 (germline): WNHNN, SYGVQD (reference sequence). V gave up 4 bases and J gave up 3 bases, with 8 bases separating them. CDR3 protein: CASSVRDTDTQYF. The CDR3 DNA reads TGCGCCAGCAGTGTGAGGGATACAGATACGCAGTATTTT.

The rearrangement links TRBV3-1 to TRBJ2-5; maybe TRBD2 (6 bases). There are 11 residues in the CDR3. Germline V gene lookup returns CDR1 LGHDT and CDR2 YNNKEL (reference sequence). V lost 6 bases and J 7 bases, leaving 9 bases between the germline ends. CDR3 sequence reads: CASRGGGTQYF. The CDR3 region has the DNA TGTGCCAGCAGGGGAGGCGGGACCCAGTACTTC.

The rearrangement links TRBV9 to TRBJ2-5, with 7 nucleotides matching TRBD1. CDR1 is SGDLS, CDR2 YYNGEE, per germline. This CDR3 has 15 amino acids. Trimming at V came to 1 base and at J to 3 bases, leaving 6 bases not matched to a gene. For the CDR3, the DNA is TGTGCCAGCAGCGTATCGGGAACAGGGGAAGAGACCCAGTACTTC. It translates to CASSVSGTGEETQYF. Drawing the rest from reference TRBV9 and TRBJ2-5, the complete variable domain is DSGVTQTPKHLITATGQRVTLRCSPRSGDLSVYWYQQSLDQGLQFLIQYYNGEERAKGNILERFSAQQFPDLHSELNLSSLELGDSALYFCASSVSGTGEETQYFGPGTRLLVL.

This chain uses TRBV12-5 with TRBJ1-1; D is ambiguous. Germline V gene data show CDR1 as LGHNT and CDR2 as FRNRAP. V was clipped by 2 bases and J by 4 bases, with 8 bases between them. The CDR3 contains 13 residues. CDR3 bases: TGTGCTAGTGGTTTGCTTCCGCTCACTGAAGCTTTCTTT. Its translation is CASGLLPLTEAFF.

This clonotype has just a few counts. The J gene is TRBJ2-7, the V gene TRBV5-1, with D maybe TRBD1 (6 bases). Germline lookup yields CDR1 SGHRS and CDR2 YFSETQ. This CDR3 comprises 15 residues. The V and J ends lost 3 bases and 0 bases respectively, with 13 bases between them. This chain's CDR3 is CASSSTGQTSYEQYF. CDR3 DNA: TGCGCCAGCAGCTCCACCGGACAGACCTCCTACGAGCAGTACTTC.

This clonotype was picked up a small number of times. The CDR3 sequence: CASSRSSGDRYEQYF. As DNA, the CDR3 is TGTGCCAGCAGCCGGAGTTCTGGAGACCGCTACGAGCAGTACTTC. The chain employs TRBV3-1 and TRBJ2-7; D call uncertain. The CDR3 runs 15 residues. V lost 4 bases, J lost 3 bases, and 16 bases lay in between. Germline CDR1 reads LGHDT; CDR2 reads YNNKEL (reference sequence).

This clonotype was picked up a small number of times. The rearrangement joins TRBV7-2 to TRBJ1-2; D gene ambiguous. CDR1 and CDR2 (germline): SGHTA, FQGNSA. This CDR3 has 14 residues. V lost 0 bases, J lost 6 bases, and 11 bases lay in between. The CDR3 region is CASSLAGRFHGYTF. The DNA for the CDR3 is TGTGCCAGCAGCTTAGCAGGCAGGTTCCATGGCTACACCTTC.

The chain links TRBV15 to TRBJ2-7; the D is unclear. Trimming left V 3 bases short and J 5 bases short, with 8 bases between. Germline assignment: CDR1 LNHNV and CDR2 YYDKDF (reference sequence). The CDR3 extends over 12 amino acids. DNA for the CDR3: TGTGCCACCAGCAGGGCTTTCGACGAGCAGTACTTC. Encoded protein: CATSRAFDEQYF.

The CDR3 is CASSSVGEQFF. DNA of the CDR3: TGTGCCAGCAGCTCCGTTGGGGAGCAGTTCTTC. V gene TRBV11-3 combines with J gene TRBJ2-5; D is undetermined. The J call may not be correct, given that the DNA end is closer to TRBJ2-1. CDR1 is SGHNT, CDR2 YENEEA, per germline. The CDR3 extends over 11 amino acids.

The chain's CDR3 is CAISEGVGPVYGYTF. The CDR3, as DNA: TGTGCCATCAGTGAAGGCGTGGGGCCGGTCTATGGCTACACCTTC. This chain connects TRBV10-3 to TRBJ1-2; D might be TRBD1 (5 bases). The CDR3 has 15 amino acids. The germline V gene encodes CDR1 ENHRY and CDR2 SYGVKD. Between the trimmed V and J ends, which lost 3 bases and 4 bases, there was a span of 15 bases.

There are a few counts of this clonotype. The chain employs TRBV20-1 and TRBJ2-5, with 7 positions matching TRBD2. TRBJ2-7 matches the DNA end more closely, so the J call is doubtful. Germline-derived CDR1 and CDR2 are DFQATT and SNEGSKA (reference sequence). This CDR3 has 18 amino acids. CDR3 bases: TGCAGTGCTAATCGCGCAGAGCATGCTCGGGAGGTCTCCTACGAGCAGTACTTC. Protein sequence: CSANRAEHAREVSYEQYF.

The DNA for the CDR3 is TGTGCCAGCAACGACAGGGGATGGAATCAGCCCCAGCATTTT. Translation gives CASNDRGWNQPQHF. The V and J genes are TRBV2 and TRBJ1-5, with 8 bases aligning to TRBD1. Losses at the gene ends were 7 bases for V and 4 bases for J; bases not matched to a gene: 6. Germline lookup yields CDR1 SNHLY and CDR2 FYNNEI. The CDR3 length is 14 residues.

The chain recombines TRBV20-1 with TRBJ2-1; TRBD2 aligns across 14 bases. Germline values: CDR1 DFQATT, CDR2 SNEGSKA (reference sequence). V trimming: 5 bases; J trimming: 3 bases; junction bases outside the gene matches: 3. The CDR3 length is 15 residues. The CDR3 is CSALGLAGDYNEQFF. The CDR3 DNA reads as TGCAGTGCTTTGGGACTAGCGGGGGACTACAATGAGCAGTTCTTC.

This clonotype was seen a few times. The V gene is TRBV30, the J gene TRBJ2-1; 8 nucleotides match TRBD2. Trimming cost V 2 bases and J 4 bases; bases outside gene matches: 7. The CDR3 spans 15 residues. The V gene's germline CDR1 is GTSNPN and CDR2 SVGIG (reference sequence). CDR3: CAWSPGLDPYNEQFF. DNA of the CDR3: TGTGCCTGGAGTCCGGGACTAGACCCTTACAATGAGCAGTTCTTC.

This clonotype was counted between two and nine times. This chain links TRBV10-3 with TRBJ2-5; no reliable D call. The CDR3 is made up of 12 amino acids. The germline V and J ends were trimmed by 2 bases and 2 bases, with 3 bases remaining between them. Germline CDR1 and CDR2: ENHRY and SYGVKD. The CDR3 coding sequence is TGTGCCATCAGTGAGATGCAAGAGACCCAGTACTTC. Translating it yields CAISEMQETQYF.

CDR3 amino acids: CSVVPQLGNTEAFF. CDR3 sequence (DNA): TGCAGCGTTGTTCCTCAGCTTGGGAACACTGAAGCTTTCTTT. The J gene is TRBJ1-1, the V gene TRBV29-1; D is unresolved. The V gene lost 4 bases and the J gene lost 1 base, with 13 bases spanning the gap. This CDR3 is 14 amino acids long. Per the germline V gene, CDR1 is SQVTM and CDR2 is ANQGSEA.

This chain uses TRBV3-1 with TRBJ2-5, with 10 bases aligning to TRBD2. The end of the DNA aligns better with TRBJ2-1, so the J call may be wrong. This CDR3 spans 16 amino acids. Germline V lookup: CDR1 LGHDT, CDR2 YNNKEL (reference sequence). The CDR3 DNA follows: TGTGCCAGCAGCCGAAATCGGGCTAGCGGGAGTGGTGAGCAGTTCTTC. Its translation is CASSRNRASGSGEQFF.

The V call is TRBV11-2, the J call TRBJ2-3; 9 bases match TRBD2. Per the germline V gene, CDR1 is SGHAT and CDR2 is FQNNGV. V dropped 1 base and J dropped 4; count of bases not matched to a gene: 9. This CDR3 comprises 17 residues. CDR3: CASSLVGSGRIPDTQYF. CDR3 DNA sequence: TGTGCCAGCAGCTTAGTAGGTAGCGGGAGAATTCCAGATACGCAGTATTTT.

The CDR3 protein is CSASLALAGFTDTQYF. The DNA of the CDR3 is TGCAGTGCTAGTTTAGCACTAGCGGGATTCACAGATACGCAGTATTTT. The J gene is TRBJ2-3, the V gene TRBV20-1; 10 bases are a match to TRBD2. The V segment lost 3 bases and the J segment 2 bases; nucleotides outside the gene matches: 8. Germline CDR1 reads DFQATT; CDR2 reads SNEGSKA (reference sequence). The CDR3 is 16 amino acids.

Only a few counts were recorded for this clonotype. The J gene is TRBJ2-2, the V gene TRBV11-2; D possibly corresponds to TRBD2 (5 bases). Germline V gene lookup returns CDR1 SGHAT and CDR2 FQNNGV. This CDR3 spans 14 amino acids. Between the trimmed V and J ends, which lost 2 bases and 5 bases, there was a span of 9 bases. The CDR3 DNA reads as TGTGCCAGCAGCTTATTACGCGGGACCGGGGAGCTGTTTTTT. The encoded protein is CASSLLRGTGELFF.

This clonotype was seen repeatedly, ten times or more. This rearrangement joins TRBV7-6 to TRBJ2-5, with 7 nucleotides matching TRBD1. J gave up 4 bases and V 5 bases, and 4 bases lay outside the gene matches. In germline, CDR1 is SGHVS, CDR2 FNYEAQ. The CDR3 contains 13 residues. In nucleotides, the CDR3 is TGTGCCAGCAGCGACAGGGTGGGAGAGACCCAGTACTTC. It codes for CASSDRVGETQYF. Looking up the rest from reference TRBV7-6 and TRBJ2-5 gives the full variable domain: GAGVSQSPRYKVTKRGQDVALRCDPISGHVSLYWYRQALGQGPEFLTYFNYEAQQDKSGLPNDRFSAERPEGSISTLTIQRTEQRDSAMYRCASSDRVGETQYFGPGTRLLVL.

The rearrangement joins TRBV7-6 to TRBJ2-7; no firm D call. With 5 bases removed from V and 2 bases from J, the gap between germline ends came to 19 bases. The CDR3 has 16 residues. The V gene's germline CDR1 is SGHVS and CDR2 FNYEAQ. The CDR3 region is CASSRLPRQFTYEQYF. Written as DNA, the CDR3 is TGTGCCAGCAGCCGACTCCCCCGACAATTCACCTACGAGCAGTACTTC.

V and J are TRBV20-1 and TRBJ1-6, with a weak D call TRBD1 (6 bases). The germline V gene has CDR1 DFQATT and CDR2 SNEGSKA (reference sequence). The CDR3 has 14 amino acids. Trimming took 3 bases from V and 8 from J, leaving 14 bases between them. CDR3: CSARAGANDSPLHF. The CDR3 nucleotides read TGCAGTGCTAGGGCGGGGGCCAATGATTCACCCCTCCACTTT.